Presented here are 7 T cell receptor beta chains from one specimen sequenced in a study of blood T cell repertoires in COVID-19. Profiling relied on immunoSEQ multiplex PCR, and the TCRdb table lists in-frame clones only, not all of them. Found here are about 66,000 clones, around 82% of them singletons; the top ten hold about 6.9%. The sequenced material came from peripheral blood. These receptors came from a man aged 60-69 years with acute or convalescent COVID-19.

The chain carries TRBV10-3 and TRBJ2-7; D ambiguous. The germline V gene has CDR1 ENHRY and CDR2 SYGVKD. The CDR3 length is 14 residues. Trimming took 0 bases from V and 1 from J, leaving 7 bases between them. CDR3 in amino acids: CAISESSRSYEQYF. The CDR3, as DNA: TGTGCCATCAGTGAGTCGTCGAGGTCCTACGAGCAGTACTTC.

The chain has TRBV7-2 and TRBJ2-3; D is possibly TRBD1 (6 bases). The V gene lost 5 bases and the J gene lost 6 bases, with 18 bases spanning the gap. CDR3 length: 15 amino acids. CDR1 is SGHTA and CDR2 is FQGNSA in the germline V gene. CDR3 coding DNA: TGTGCCAGCAGCCCTGGGACAAGGATGACCGATACGCAGTATTTT. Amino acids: CASSPGTRMTDTQYF.

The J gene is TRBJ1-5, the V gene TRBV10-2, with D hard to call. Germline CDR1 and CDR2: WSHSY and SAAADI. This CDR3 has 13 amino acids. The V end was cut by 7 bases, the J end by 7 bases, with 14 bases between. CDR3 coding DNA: TGCGCCAGCATGCGGGATCGGAGCCAGCCCCAGCATTTT. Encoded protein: CASMRDRSQPQHF.

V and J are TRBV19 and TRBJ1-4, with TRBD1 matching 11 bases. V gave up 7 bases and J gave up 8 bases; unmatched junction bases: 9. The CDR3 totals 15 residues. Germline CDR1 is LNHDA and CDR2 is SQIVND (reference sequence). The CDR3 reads CASKNHRDRGEKLFF. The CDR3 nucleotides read TGTGCCAGTAAAAACCACCGGGACAGGGGGGAAAAACTGTTTTTT.

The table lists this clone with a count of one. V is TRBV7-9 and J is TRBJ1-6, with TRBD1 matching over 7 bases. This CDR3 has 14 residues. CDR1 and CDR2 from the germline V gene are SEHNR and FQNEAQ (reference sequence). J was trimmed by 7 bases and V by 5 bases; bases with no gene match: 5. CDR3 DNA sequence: TGTGCCAGCAGCAAAGGGGGACAGAATTCACCCCTCCACTTT. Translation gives CASSKGGQNSPLHF.

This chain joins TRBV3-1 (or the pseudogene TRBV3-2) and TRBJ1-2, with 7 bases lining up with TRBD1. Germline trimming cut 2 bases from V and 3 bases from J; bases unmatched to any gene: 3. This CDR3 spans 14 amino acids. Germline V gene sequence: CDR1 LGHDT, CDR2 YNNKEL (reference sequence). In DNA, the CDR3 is TGTGCCAGCAGCCAACGAGGGGGCGACTATGGCTACACCTTC. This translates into CASSQRGGDYGYTF.

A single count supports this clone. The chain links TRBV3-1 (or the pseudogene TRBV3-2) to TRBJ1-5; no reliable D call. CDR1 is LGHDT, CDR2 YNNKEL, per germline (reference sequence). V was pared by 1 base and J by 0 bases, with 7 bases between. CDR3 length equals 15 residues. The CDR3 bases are TGTGCCAGCAGCCAAGGGGCAGCTAGCAATCAGCCCCAGCATTTT. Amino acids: CASSQGAASNQPQHF.